The 2 T cell receptor beta chains below come from one sample, sequenced in a study of blood T cell repertoires in COVID-19. Sequencing was performed with immunoSEQ multiplex PCR; in TCRdb, only in-frame clones are kept and a portion is missing. The sample lists around 60,000 clones, about 84% occurring once. Specimen: peripheral blood. The receptors shown here come from a man aged 55 to 70 with acute or convalescent COVID-19.

This chain joins TRBV7-3 and TRBJ1-6, with D tentatively TRBD1 (6 bases). Germline V gene sequence: CDR1 SGHTA, CDR2 FQGTGA. Between the trimmed V and J ends, which lost 5 bases and 6 bases, there was a span of 11 bases. This CDR3 has 14 amino acids. Here the CDR3 reads CASSVGTTNSPLHF. The CDR3 coding sequence is TGTGCCAGCAGCGTTGGGACAACTAATTCACCCCTCCACTTT.

The J gene is TRBJ1-4, the V gene TRBV9, with TRBD1 as a possible D gene (5 bases). The CDR3 runs to 14 residues. V shed 4 bases and J shed 6 bases, with 13 bases lying between them. Germline CDR1 reads SGDLS; CDR2 reads YYNGEE. In DNA form, the CDR3 reads TGTGCCAGCAGCCCTCGACGGGGGGATGAAAAACTGTTTTTT. This sequence encodes CASSPRRGDEKLFF. Supplemented by reference TRBV9 and TRBJ1-4, the full variable domain reads DSGVTQTPKHLITATGQRVTLRCSPRSGDLSVYWYQQSLDQGLQFLIQYYNGEERAKGNILERFSAQQFPDLHSELNLSSLELGDSALYFCASSPRRGDEKLFFGSGTQLSVL.